This T cell receptor (beta chain) originates from a study of chemoradiotherapy in HPV16-positive cancers. Study details: A couple of HPV16-positive patients' cells yielded candidate HPV-specific clones and common motifs.

Repertoires were sampled repeatedly during chemoradiotherapy. Study findings and constraints: During treatment, candidate HPV-specific clones and E7-related motifs expanded in tumor.

Method: immunoSEQ multiplex PCR; TCRdb's copy keeps in-frame clones and lacks some. The table lists about 24,000 clones, roughly nine tenths of them singletons. In the case of this clone: As yet, its antigen is unknown.

The TCR comes from a human donor with HPV-associated anogenital cancer. Sequencing used blood, obtained from a patient who underwent chemoradiotherapy.

The CDR3 DNA follows: TGCGCCAGCAGCCGGTCCGGCACCTTGAACGATGGCTACACCTTC. Its translation: CASSRSGTLNDGYTF. This sequence joins TRBV5-1 and TRBJ1-2, with D hard to call. The germline V gene encodes CDR1 SGHRS and CDR2 YFSETQ. This CDR3 has 15 amino acids. Trimming removed 4 bases at V and 6 bases at J, with 19 bases between.